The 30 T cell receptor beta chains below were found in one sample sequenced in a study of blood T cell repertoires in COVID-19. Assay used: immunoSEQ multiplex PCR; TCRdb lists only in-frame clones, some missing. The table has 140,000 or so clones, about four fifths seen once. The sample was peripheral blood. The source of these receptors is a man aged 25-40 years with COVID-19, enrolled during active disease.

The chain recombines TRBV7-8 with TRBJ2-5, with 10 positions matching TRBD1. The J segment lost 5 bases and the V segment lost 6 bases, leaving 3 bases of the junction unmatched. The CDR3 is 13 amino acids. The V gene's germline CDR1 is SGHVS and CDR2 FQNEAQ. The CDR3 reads CASSRDRGETQYF. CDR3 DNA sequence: TGTGCCAGCAGTCGGGACAGGGGTGAGACCCAGTACTTC.

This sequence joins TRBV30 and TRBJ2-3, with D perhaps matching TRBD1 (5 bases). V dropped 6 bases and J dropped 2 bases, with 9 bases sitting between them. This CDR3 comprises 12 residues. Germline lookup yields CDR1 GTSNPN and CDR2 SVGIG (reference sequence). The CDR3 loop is CACLRVTDTQYF. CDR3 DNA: TGTGCCTGTCTCAGGGTCACAGATACGCAGTATTTT.

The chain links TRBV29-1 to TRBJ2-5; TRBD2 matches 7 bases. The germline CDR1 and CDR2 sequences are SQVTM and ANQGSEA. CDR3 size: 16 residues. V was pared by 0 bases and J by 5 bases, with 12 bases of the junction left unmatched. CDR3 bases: TGCAGCGTTGAAGATCGTTGCGGGAGTGAGGAGGAGACCCAGTACTTC. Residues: CSVEDRCGSEEETQYF.

As DNA, the CDR3 is TGTGCCAGCAGCCTCACGGGGTCTTTTTTAGAGCAGTACTTC. This sequence encodes CASSLTGSFLEQYF. The chain recombines TRBV25-1 with TRBJ2-7, with a weak D call TRBD2 (5 bases). Germline values: CDR1 MGHDK, CDR2 SYGVNS. This CDR3 contains 14 residues. The V gene lost 6 bases and the J gene lost 7 bases, with 19 bases spanning the gap.

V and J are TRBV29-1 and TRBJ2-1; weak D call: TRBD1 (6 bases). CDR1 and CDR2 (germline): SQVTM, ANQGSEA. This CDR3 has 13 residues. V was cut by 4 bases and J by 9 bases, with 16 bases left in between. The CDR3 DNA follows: TGCAGCGTTGGGGGGCCCCGGAGCGGTGAGCAGTTCTTC. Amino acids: CSVGGPRSGEQFF.

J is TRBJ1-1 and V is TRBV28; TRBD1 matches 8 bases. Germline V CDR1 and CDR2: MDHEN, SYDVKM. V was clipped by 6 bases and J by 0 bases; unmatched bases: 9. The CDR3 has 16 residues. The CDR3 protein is CASRGPDRAMNTEAFF. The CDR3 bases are TGTGCCAGCAGGGGACCGGACAGGGCTATGAACACTGAAGCTTTCTTT.

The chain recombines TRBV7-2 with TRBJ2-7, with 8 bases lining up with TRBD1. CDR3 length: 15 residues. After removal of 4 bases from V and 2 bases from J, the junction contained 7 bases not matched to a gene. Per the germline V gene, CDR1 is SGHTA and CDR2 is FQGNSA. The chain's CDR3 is CASSSTGTGAYEQYF. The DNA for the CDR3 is TGTGCCAGCAGCTCAACCGGGACAGGAGCCTACGAGCAGTACTTC.

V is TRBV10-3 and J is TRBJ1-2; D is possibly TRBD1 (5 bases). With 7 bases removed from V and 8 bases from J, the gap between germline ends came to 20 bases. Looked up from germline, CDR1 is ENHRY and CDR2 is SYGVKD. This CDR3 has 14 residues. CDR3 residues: CAITLNQGGEGYTF. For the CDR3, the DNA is TGTGCCATCACCCTAAACCAGGGAGGTGAGGGCTACACCTTC.

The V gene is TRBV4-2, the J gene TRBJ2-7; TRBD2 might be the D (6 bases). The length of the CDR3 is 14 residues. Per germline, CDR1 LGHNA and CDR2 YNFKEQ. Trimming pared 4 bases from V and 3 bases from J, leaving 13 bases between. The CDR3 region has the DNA TGTGCCAGCAGCCCGCTAGCGAAAGTCTACGAGCAGTACTTC. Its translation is CASSPLAKVYEQYF.

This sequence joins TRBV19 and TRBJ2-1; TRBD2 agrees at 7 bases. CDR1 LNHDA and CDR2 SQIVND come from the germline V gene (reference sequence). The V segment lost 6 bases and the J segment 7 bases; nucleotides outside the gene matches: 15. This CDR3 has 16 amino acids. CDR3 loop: CASRVRASGILNEQFF. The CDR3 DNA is TGTGCCAGTAGAGTCCGAGCCAGCGGGATCTTGAATGAGCAGTTCTTC.

CDR3 loop: CASSPGHRDNEQFF. CDR3 in DNA: TGTGCCAGCAGTCCGGGACACCGTGACAATGAGCAGTTCTTC. The chain carries TRBV2 and TRBJ2-1, with D possibly TRBD1 on 6 matching bases. CDR3 length equals 14 residues. The germline V gene has CDR1 SNHLY and CDR2 FYNNEI. The V gene lost 5 bases and the J gene lost 5 bases, with 13 bases spanning the gap.

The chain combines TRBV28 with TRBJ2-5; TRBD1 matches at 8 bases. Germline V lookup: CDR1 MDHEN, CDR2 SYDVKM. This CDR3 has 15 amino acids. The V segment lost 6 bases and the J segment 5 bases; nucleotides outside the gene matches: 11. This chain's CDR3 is CASRSTPGGRETQYF. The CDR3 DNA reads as TGTGCCAGCAGATCAACCCCAGGGGGCCGGGAGACCCAGTACTTC. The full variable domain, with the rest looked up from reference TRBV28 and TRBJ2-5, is DVKVTQSSRYLVKRTGEKVFLECVQDMDHENMFWYRQDPGLGLRLIYFSYDVKMKEKGDIPEGYSVSREKKERFSLILESASTNQTSMYLCASRSTPGGRETQYFGPGTRLLVL.

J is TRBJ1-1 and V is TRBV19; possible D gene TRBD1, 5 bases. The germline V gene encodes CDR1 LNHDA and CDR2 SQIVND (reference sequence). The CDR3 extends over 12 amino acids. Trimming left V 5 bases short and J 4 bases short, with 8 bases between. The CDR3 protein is CASSQGRTEAFF. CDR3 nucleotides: TGTGCCAGTAGTCAGGGCCGCACTGAAGCTTTCTTT.

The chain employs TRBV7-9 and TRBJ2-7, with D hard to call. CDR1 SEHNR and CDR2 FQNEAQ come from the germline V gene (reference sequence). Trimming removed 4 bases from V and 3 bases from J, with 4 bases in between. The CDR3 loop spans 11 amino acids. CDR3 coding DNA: TGTGCCAGCAGCTCAATCTACGAGCAGTACTTC. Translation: CASSSIYEQYF.

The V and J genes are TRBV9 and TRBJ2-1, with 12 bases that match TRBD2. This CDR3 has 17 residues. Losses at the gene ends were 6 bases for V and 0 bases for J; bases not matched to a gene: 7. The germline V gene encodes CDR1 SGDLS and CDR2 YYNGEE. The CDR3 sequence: CASTPGLAGSSYNEQFF. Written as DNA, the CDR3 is TGTGCCAGCACTCCGGGACTAGCGGGCAGCTCCTACAATGAGCAGTTCTTC.

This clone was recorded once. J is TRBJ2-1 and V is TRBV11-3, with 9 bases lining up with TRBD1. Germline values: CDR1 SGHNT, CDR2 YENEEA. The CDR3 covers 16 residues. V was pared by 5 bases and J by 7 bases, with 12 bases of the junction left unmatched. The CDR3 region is CASSLQSGTGMNEQFF. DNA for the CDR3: TGTGCCAGCAGCCTTCAATCCGGGACAGGGATGAATGAGCAGTTCTTC.

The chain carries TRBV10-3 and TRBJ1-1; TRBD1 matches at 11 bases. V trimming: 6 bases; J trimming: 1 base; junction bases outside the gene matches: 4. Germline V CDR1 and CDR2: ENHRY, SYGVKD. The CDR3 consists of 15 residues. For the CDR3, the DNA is TGTGCCATCAGGCGGGACAGGGGGTCGAACACTGAAGCTTTCTTT. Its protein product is CAIRRDRGSNTEAFF.

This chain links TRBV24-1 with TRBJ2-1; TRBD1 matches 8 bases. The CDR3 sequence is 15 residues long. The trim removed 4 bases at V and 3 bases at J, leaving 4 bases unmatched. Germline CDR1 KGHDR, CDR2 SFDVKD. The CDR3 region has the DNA TGTGCCACCAGTGAAACGGACAGGGTCTACAATGAGCAGTTCTTC. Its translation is CATSETDRVYNEQFF.

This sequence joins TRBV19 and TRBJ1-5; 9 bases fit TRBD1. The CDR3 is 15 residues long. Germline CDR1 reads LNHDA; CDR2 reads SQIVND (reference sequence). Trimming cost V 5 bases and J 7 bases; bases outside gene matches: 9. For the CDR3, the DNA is TGTGCCAGTAGTCCCCGGGACAGGGTGGGACAGCCCCAGCATTTT. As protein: CASSPRDRVGQPQHF. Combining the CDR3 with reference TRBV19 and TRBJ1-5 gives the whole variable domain DGGITQSPKYLFRKEGQNVTLSCEQNLNHDAMYWYRQDPGQGLRLIYYSQIVNDFQKGDIAEGYSVSREKKESFPLTVTSAQKNPTAFYLCASSPRDRVGQPQHFGDGTRLSIL.

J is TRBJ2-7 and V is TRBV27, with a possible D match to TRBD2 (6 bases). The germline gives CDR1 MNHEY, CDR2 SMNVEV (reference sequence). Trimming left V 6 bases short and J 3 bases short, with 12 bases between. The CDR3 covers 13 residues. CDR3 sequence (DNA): TGTGCCAGCAGCCCGGGACTCATCTACGAGCAGTACTTC. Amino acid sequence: CASSPGLIYEQYF.

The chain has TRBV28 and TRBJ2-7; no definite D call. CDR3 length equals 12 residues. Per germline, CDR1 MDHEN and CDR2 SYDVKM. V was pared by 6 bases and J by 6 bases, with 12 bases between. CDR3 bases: TGTGCCAGCAGCCGCAGAGCGCGCGAGCAGTACTTC. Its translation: CASSRRAREQYF.

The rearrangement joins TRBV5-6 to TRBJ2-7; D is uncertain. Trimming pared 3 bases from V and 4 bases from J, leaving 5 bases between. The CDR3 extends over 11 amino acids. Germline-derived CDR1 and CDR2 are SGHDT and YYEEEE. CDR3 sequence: CASSSFYEQYF. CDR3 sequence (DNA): TGTGCCAGCAGCTCGTTTTACGAGCAGTACTTC. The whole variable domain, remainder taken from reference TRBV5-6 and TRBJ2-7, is DAGVTQSPTHLIKTRGQQVTLRCSPKSGHDTVSWYQQALGQGPQFIFQYYEEEERQRGNFPDRFSGHQFPNYSSELNVNALLLGDSALYLCASSSFYEQYFGPGTRLTVT.

In DNA, the CDR3 is TGTGCCAGCATTCGGTATGAGGCCAAAAACATTCAGTACTTC. Translation: CASIRYEAKNIQYF. The chain links TRBV2 to TRBJ2-4; no firm D call. V shed 7 bases and J shed 1 base, with 11 bases lying between them. CDR1 is SNHLY, CDR2 FYNNEI, per germline. The CDR3 loop spans 14 amino acids.

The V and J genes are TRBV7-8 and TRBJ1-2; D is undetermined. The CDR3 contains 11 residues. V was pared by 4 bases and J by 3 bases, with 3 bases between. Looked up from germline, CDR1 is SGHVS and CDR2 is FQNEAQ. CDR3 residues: CASSSYYGYTF. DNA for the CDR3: TGTGCCAGCAGCTCCTACTATGGCTACACCTTC.

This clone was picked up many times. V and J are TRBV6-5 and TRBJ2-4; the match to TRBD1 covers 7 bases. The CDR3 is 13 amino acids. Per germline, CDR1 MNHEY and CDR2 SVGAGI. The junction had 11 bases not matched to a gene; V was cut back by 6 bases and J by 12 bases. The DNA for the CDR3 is TGTGCCAGCAGCACCAATACAGGGGATAGTCAGTACTTC. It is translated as CASSTNTGDSQYF.

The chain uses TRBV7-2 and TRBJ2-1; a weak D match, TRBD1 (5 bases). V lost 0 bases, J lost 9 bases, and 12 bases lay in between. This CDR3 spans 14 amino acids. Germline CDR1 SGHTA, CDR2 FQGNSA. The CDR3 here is CASSLAGPASEQFF. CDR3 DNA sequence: TGTGCCAGCAGCTTAGCGGGGCCTGCCAGTGAGCAGTTCTTC.

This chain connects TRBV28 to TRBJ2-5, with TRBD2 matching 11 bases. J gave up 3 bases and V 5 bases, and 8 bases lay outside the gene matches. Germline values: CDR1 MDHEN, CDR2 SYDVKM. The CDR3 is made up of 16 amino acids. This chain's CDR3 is CASSPGLAGIKETQYF. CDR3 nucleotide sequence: TGTGCCAGCAGTCCTGGACTAGCGGGTATCAAAGAGACCCAGTACTTC.

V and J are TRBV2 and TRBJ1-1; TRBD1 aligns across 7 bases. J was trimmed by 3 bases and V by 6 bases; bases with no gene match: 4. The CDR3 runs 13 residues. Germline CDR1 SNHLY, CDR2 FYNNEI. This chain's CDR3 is CASSTGQDTEAFF. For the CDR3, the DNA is TGTGCCAGCAGCACCGGACAGGACACTGAAGCTTTCTTT.

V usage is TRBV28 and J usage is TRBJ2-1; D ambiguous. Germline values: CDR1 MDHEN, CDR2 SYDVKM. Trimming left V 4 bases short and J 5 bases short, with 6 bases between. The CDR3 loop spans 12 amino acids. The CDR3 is CASSYEHNEQFF. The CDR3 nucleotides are TGTGCCAGCAGTTACGAGCACAATGAGCAGTTCTTC.

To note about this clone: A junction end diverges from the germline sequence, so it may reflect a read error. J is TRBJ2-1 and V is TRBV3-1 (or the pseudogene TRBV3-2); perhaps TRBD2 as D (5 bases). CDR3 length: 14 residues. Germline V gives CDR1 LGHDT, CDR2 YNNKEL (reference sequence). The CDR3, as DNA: TGTGCCAGCAGCCAAGACGCAAGCGGACGAGCAGTACTCTTC. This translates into CASSQDASGRAVLF.